This T cell receptor beta chain was identified in a study of glioma-infiltrating T cells. Overall study context: Target coverage was roughly 4.5- to 10-fold for approximately 1 million blood T cells.

TCR alpha and beta CDR3 regions were amplified from RNA using iRepertoire nested multiplex PCR. Input was roughly 85-400 ng of tissue mRNA or PBMC total RNA. TCRdb processed the multiplex PCR reads anew with MiXCR; each CDR3 protein has one entry. The repertoire holds around 350,000 distinct CDR3 sequences, 41% seen once, with approximately 12% in the top ten. As for this clonotype: Its antigen remains unidentified. A read error may produce the germline difference seen at one junction end.

This CDR3 has 13 residues. Germline V CDR1 and CDR2: MNHEY, SMNVEV (reference sequence). Study-wide results and limits: Tissue and blood shared very few CDR3 sequences. Patients with low tissue-blood divergence carried a signature set of shared blood CDR3 motifs.

The receptor comes from a human donor with low-grade glioma or glioblastoma, undergoing nonglioma brain surgery, or in good health (not recorded which). The rearrangement links TRBV27 to TRBJ1-1; D is unresolved. The specimen sequenced was glioma tissue, nonneoplastic brain tissue, or PBMCs (not recorded which). The CDR3 is CASGLSLNTEAFF. CDR3 sequence (DNA): TGTGCCAGCGGTTTAAGCCTGAACACTGAAGCTTTCTTT.